One and the same sample provided the 5 T cell receptor beta chains below, sequenced in a study of blood T cell repertoires in COVID-19. This table comes from immunoSEQ multiplex PCR, and its TCRdb copy is limited to in-frame clones, with some not included. The sample has approximately 250,000 clones, approximately 86% seen once. The sample taken for sequencing was peripheral blood. The receptors derive from a man under 40 with active or convalescent COVID-19.

The chain carries TRBV28 and TRBJ1-2; TRBD1 matches 7 bases. This CDR3 has 17 amino acids. With V trimmed by 3 bases and J by 5 bases, 15 bases remained unmatched. CDR1 MDHEN and CDR2 SYDVKM come from the germline V gene. The CDR3 loop reads CASSLNQGVHSTYGYTF. Here the CDR3 DNA reads TGTGCCAGCAGTTTGAATCAGGGGGTTCATTCAACTTATGGCTACACCTTC.

The count of this clone is one. The V call is TRBV6-5, the J call TRBJ1-5; TRBD1 aligns across 12 bases. The germline CDR1 and CDR2 sequences are MNHEY and SVGAGI. Trimming took 8 bases from V and 8 from J; bases not matched to a gene: 1. The CDR3 runs to 12 residues. CDR3 loop: CASGTGGEPQHF. The CDR3 region has the DNA TGTGCCAGCGGGACAGGGGGCGAGCCCCAGCATTTT.

The rearrangement uses TRBV7-9 and TRBJ2-2; D is perhaps TRBD1 (5 bases). Germline CDR1 is SEHNR and CDR2 is FQNEAQ (reference sequence). The CDR3 is 17 amino acids. V lost 5 bases to trimming and J lost 1 base, with 17 bases between them. CDR3: CASSPTASLRNTGELFF. The CDR3 DNA is TGTGCCAGCAGCCCGACAGCATCACTACGGAACACCGGGGAGCTGTTTTTT.

In its sample, this clone was seen once. The gene calls are TRBV7-6 and TRBJ2-6; TRBD1 aligns across 9 bases. Trimming removed 2 bases from V and 0 bases from J; junction bases left unmatched: 5. Germline V gene sequence: CDR1 SGHVS, CDR2 FNYEAQ. The length of the CDR3 is 18 residues. DNA of the CDR3: TGTGCCAGCAGCTTACGGGACAGGGCTTACTCTGGGGCCAACGTCCTGACTTTC. Translated: CASSLRDRAYSGANVLTF.

The chain combines TRBV4-3 with TRBJ1-1; the D gene is possibly TRBD1 (5 bases). Germline lookup yields CDR1 LGHNA and CDR2 YSLEER. This CDR3 has 17 residues. The germline V and J ends were trimmed by 0 bases and 0 bases, with 14 bases remaining between them. The CDR3 is CASSQDPPGRVNTEAFF. Written as DNA, the CDR3 is TGCGCCAGCAGCCAAGACCCTCCCGGCAGGGTGAACACTGAAGCTTTCTTT.